The 21 T cell receptor beta chains presented below share a single source sample, sequenced in a study of T cells in Graves' hyperthyroidism and ophthalmopathy. It was RNA transcripts that yielded the amplified TCR beta CDR3 regions. Initially, a first-round RT-PCR of the TCR CDR3 employed the HTBI primer set. TCRdb processed the multiplex PCR reads anew with MiXCR; each CDR3 protein has one entry. The table lists around 760,000 distinct CDR3 sequences, over 35% of them singletons, with 30% to 40% in the top ten. The sequenced material came from blood. These receptors all come from a woman in her thirties or forties with Graves' hyperthyroidism.

V gene TRBV7-3 combines with J gene TRBJ2-1; tentatively, D is TRBD2 (6 bases). Germline loops: CDR1 SGHTA, CDR2 FQGTGA. The CDR3 consists of 14 residues. Trimming stripped 0 bases from V and 7 bases from J, with 10 bases between. The CDR3 DNA sequence: TGTGCCAGCAGCTTAACGGGAGGAAATAATGAGCAGTTCTTC. As protein: CASSLTGGNNEQFF.

Many counts were recorded for this clonotype. The chain has TRBV12-3 or TRBV12-4 and TRBJ2-5, with D tentatively TRBD1 (6 bases). The V end was cut by 4 bases, the J end by 1 base, with 10 bases between. This CDR3 region has 14 residues. The CDR3 nucleotides are TGTGCCAGCAGTTCCTCAGGGGTCCAAGAGACCCAGTACTTC. Translated: CASSSSGVQETQYF.

Regarding this clonotype: The limits of the CDR3 on the DNA are not certain, so only TCRdb's listed CDR3 is given. This sequence joins TRBV29-1 and TRBJ2-2; TRBD1, the table's D call, lacks a check against the DNA. The V gene's germline CDR1 is SQVTM and CDR2 ANQGSEA. Counting both end residues, the CDR3 totals 21 amino acids. CDR3 loop: CSAFVGANVLTFGAGTGELFF.

This clonotype has at least ten counts. V gene TRBV7-9 combines with J gene TRBJ1-2, with TRBD1 identical over 10 bases. The CDR3 length is 16 residues. With 4 bases clipped from V and 11 bases from J, the junction kept 16 bases outside the gene matches. The V gene's germline CDR1 is SEHNR and CDR2 FQNEAQ (reference sequence). The DNA of the CDR3 is TGTGCCAGCAGCTATGAGCGGGACAGGGGTAACCTTCGTTACACCTTC. This encodes CASSYERDRGNLRYTF.

V and J are TRBV19 and TRBJ1-1; TRBD1 is a possible D gene (5 bases). The ends were cut back, 9 bases at V and 6 bases at J, with 17 bases in the middle. The CDR3 sequence is 13 residues long. Germline V lookup: CDR1 LNHDA, CDR2 SQIVND (reference sequence). Here the CDR3 DNA reads TGTGCCAGCCGGGACCCGGGGTGGGCTGAAGCTTTCTTT. Translation: CASRDPGWAEAFF.

In this sample, this clonotype turned up many times. The rearrangement links TRBV11-2 to TRBJ1-2; the D gene is possibly TRBD1 (6 bases). This CDR3 is 16 amino acids long. Germline V CDR1 and CDR2: SGHAT, FQNNGV. Between the trimmed V and J ends, which lost 1 base and 5 bases, there was a span of 17 bases. The CDR3 here is CASSLGGRGDVYGYTF. DNA for the CDR3: TGTGCCAGCAGCTTAGGTGGCAGGGGCGATGTTTATGGCTACACCTTC. Combining the CDR3 with reference TRBV11-2 and TRBJ1-2 gives the whole variable domain EAGVAQSPRYKIIEKRQSVAFWCNPISGHATLYWYQQILGQGPKLLIQFQNNGVVDDSQLPKDRFSAERLKGVDSTLKIQPAKLEDSAVYLCASSLGGRGDVYGYTFGSGTRLTVV.

CDR3 loop: CASSFTGGPGTGELFF. The DNA of the CDR3 is TGTGCCAGCAGCTTTACGGGAGGGCCGGGAACCGGGGAGCTGTTTTTT. This sequence joins TRBV7-3 and TRBJ2-2, with 8 bases fitting TRBD2. Germline loops: CDR1 SGHTA, CDR2 FQGTGA. The CDR3 has 16 residues. V dropped 3 bases and J dropped 5; count of bases not matched to a gene: 8.

This clonotype was counted ten times or more. This chain uses TRBV29-1 with TRBJ1-1; D ambiguous. The CDR3 consists of 11 residues. V lost 8 bases to trimming and J lost 3 bases, with 10 bases between them. Germline values: CDR1 SQVTM, CDR2 ANQGSEA. The CDR3 nucleotides are TGCAGCTTTACGAAGGACACTGAAGCTTTCTTT. This translates into CSFTKDTEAFF. The entire variable domain, with the rest obtained from reference TRBV29-1 and TRBJ1-1, is as follows: SAVISQKPSRDICQRGTSLTIQCQVDSQVTMMFWYRQQPGQSLTLIATANQGSEATYESGFVIDKFPISRPNLTFSTLTVSNMSPEDSSIYLCSFTKDTEAFFGQGTRLTVV.

As for this clonotype: The junction departs from the called germline gene at one end, perhaps through a read error. J is TRBJ1-1 and V is TRBV7-9, with 10 positions matching TRBD1. Germline lookup yields CDR1 SEHNR and CDR2 FQNEAQ (reference sequence). The CDR3 is 15 amino acids. CDR3 loop: CASSHSGTGDTEAFF. In nucleotides, the CDR3 is TGCGCCAGCAGCCACTCCGGGACAGGGGATACTGAAGCTTTCTTT.

This clonotype was detected many times. The J gene is TRBJ1-6, the V gene TRBV10-3; D is perhaps TRBD1 (5 bases). This CDR3 is 14 amino acids long. Germline CDR1 ENHRY, CDR2 SYGVKD. V lost 4 bases, J lost 4 bases, and 8 bases lay in between. This chain's CDR3 is CAISGGLYNSPLHF. Written as DNA, the CDR3 is TGTGCCATCAGTGGGGGACTTTATAATTCACCCCTCCACTTT.

For this clonotype: Likely a read error: the CDR3 ends without its conserved phenylalanine or tryptophan. The rearrangement uses TRBV6-6 and TRBJ1-1; D is uncertain. The germline V gene encodes CDR1 MNHNY and CDR2 SVGAGI (reference sequence). Trimming removed 0 bases from V and 1 base from J, with 9 bases in between. This CDR3 is 15 amino acids long. CDR3 protein: CASSYSREGNTEAFL. CDR3 nucleotides: TGTGCCAGCAGTTACTCGCGCGAGGGGAACACTGAAGCTTTCCTT.

This clonotype showed up many times. V and J are TRBV20-1 and TRBJ2-7, with TRBD1 identical over 8 bases. V gave up 3 bases and J gave up 4 bases; unmatched junction bases: 2. The CDR3 consists of 12 residues. Looked up from germline, CDR1 is DFQATT and CDR2 is SNEGSKA (reference sequence). CDR3 nucleotides: TGCAGTGCTAGTTACAGGGGGTACGAGCAGTACTTC. As protein: CSASYRGYEQYF.

This clonotype was detected many times. The chain joins TRBV6-5 to TRBJ2-7, with no clear D. Trimming took off 7 bases at V and 0 bases at J, with 7 bases between the two ends. The CDR3 totals 12 residues. Germline CDR1 reads MNHEY; CDR2 reads SVGAGI. CDR3 protein: CASMADSYEQYF. CDR3 DNA sequence: TGTGCCAGCATGGCCGACTCCTACGAGCAGTACTTC.

A word on this clonotype: This is likely a read error, given that the CDR3 carries no conserved phenylalanine or tryptophan at its end. This sequence joins TRBV7-2 and TRBJ1-1; D perhaps matches TRBD1 (6 bases). The germline V gene encodes CDR1 SGHTA and CDR2 FQGNSA. The CDR3 has 16 amino acids. Deletions cut 5 bases from V and 4 bases from J, with 20 bases between. The CDR3 spells CASSPDGGGRGTEAFS. The CDR3 nucleotides are TGTGCCAGCAGCCCCGACGGAGGGGGTCGGGGCACTGAAGCTTTCTCT.

The chain joins TRBV25-1 to TRBJ2-3, with D possibly being TRBD1 (6 bases). The germline V and J ends were trimmed by 3 bases and 5 bases, with 12 bases remaining between them. The CDR3 sequence is 14 residues long. Germline lookup yields CDR1 MGHDK and CDR2 SYGVNS. The CDR3 region is CASSEDSLRDTQYF. The CDR3 DNA sequence: TGTGCCAGCAGTGAGGACAGCCTCCGAGATACGCAGTATTTT.

This chain uses TRBV4-1 with TRBJ2-5, with D possibly being TRBD2 (5 bases). V gave up 0 bases and J gave up 5 bases, with 16 bases separating them. Germline V gene data show CDR1 as MGHRA and CDR2 as YSYEKL. The CDR3 totals 16 residues. The CDR3 reads CASSQEFPPWRETQYF. The DNA for the CDR3 is TGCGCCAGCAGCCAAGAGTTCCCCCCCTGGAGGGAGACCCAGTACTTC.

This clonotype has ten or more counts. The chain uses TRBV2 and TRBJ1-1; D ambiguous. V was cut by 3 bases and J by 11 bases, with 13 bases left in between. Germline CDR1 SNHLY, CDR2 FYNNEI. The CDR3 length is 12 residues. The CDR3 loop reads CASSERPREAFF. The CDR3 region has the DNA TGTGCCAGCAGTGAGAGGCCTCGAGAGGCTTTCTTT.

This sequence joins TRBV2 and TRBJ1-6; no clear D. V was cut by 8 bases and J by 0 bases, with 11 bases left in between. The CDR3 is made up of 15 amino acids. Per the germline V gene, CDR1 is SNHLY and CDR2 is FYNNEI. CDR3 sequence reads: CASSGLSSYNSPLHF. CDR3 sequence (DNA): TGTGCCAGCTCGGGGTTGAGCTCCTATAATTCACCCCTCCACTTT.

The rearrangement links TRBV5-1 to TRBJ2-6; D gene ambiguous. The CDR3 sequence is 17 residues long. V was clipped by 4 bases and J by 0 bases, with 14 bases between them. CDR1 is SGHRS, CDR2 YFSETQ, per germline. CDR3 sequence: CASSHPQAGSGANVLTF. In DNA, the CDR3 is TGCGCCAGCAGCCACCCCCAGGCCGGCTCTGGGGCCAACGTCCTGACTTTC.

In this sample, this clonotype turned up a few times. An end of the junction does not agree with germline; a read error may underlie this. V usage is TRBV7-2 and J usage is TRBJ2-5; D might be TRBD1 or TRBD2, each matching 5 bases. CDR3 length: 15 residues. The germline V gene encodes CDR1 SGHTA and CDR2 FQGNSA. The CDR3 loop reads CASSLEPGPQATQYF. In DNA form, the CDR3 reads TGCGCCAGCAGCTTGGAGCCGGGACCTCAAGCGACCCAGTACTTC.

The rearrangement joins TRBV11-2 to TRBJ2-7; 8 bases match TRBD1. V lost 2 bases, J lost 5 bases, and 5 bases stayed unmatched. CDR1 and CDR2 (germline): SGHAT, FQNNGV. CDR3 length: 14 amino acids. The CDR3 region is CASSLNRGVHEQYF. The CDR3 coding sequence is TGTGCCAGCAGCTTAAACAGGGGGGTCCACGAGCAGTACTTC. The full variable domain, rest sourced from reference TRBV11-2 and TRBJ2-7, is EAGVAQSPRYKIIEKRQSVAFWCNPISGHATLYWYQQILGQGPKLLIQFQNNGVVDDSQLPKDRFSAERLKGVDSTLKIQPAKLEDSAVYLCASSLNRGVHEQYFGPGTRLTVT.